This TCR beta chain was observed in a study of beta chain features in type 1 diabetes. Expressed TCRB transcripts got sequenced, as all isolated RNA was reverse transcribed. Data came from immunoSEQ multiplex PCR; TCRdb stores just in-frame clones and leaves some out. The sample consists of under 800,000 clones, around a sixth of them appearing once. This clone was observed a handful of times. Germline assignment: CDR1 SGHTA and CDR2 FQGNSA. The V end lost 2 bases, the J end lost 5 bases, and 15 bases lay between the germline ends. CDR3 size: 15 residues. The sequence was collected from a man between 18 and 29 years old in good health. The V gene is TRBV7-2, the J gene TRBJ1-2; D uncertain. The sequenced sample consisted of naive CD4+ T cells from blood. The CDR3 DNA sequence: TGTGCCAGCAGCTTATCTCATAATCCGGAATATGGCTACACCTTC. It codes for CASSLSHNPEYGYTF.